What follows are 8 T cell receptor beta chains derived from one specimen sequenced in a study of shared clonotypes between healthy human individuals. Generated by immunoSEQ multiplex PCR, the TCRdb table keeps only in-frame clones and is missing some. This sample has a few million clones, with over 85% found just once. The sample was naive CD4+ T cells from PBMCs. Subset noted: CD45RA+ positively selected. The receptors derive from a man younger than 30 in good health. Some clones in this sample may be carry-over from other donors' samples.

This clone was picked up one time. The CDR3 here is CASSHPPGLEGEQYF. The CDR3 region has the DNA TGTGCCAGCTCACATCCTCCGGGACTAGAGGGCGAGCAGTACTTC. This sequence joins TRBV18 and TRBJ2-7; the match to TRBD2 covers 8 bases. The CDR3 runs 15 residues. Germline V gives CDR1 KGHSH, CDR2 LQKENI. V dropped 4 bases and J dropped 6; count of bases not matched to a gene: 11.

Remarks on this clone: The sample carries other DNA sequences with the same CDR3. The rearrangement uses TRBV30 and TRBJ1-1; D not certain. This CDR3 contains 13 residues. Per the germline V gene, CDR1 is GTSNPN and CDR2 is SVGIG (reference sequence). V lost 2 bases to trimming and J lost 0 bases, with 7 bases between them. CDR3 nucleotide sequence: TGTGCCTGGAGTCCAGCTATGAACACTGAAGCTTTCTTT. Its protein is CAWSPAMNTEAFF.

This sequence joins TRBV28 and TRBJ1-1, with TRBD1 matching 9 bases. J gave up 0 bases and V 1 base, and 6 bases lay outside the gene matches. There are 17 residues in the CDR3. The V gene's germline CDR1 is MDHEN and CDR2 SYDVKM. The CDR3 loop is CASSLLTGGNLNTEAFF. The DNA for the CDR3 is TGTGCCAGCAGTTTATTAACAGGGGGCAATTTGAACACTGAAGCTTTCTTT.

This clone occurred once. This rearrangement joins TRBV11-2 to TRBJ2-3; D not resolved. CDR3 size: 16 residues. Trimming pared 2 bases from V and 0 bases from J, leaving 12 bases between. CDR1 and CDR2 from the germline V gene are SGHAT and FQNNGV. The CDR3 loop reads CASSLRGEISTDTQYF. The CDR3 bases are TGTGCCAGCAGCTTAAGAGGCGAGATTAGCACAGATACGCAGTATTTT.

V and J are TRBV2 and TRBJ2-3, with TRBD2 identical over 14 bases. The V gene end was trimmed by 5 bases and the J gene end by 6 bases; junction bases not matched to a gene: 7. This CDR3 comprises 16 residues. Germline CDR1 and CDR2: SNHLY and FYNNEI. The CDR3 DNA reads TGTGCCAGCAGTAGGACTAGCGGGAGGACGGGGGATACGCAGTATTTT. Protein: CASSRTSGRTGDTQYF.

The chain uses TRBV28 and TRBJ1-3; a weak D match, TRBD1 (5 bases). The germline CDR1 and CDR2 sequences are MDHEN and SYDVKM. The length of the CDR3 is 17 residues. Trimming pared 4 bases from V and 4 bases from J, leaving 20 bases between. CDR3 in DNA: TGTGCCAGCAGTTCCGGATCCCCTTGGGGGTACGGAAACACCATATATTTT. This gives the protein CASSSGSPWGYGNTIYF.

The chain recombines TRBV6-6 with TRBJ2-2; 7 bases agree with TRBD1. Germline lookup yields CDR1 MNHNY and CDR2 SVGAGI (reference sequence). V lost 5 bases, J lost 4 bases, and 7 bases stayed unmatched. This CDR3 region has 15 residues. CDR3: CASSGTTGSTGELFF. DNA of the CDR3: TGTGCCAGCAGTGGGACGACAGGGTCCACCGGGGAGCTGTTTTTT.

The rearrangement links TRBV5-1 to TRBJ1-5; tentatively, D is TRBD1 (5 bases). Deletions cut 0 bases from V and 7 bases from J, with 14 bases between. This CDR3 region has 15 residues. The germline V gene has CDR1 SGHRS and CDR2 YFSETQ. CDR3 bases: TGCGCCAGCAGCTTGGCCTCGGGGCAGGGCCAGCCCCAGCATTTT. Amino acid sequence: CASSLASGQGQPQHF.